This T cell receptor beta chain was found in a study of CD8 T cell repertoires and HIV-1 epitope variants. A few counts support this clone. The antigen remains unidentified. TCR beta CDR3 was sequenced at survey depth on immunoSEQ. Assay used: immunoSEQ multiplex PCR; TCRdb lists only in-frame clones, some missing. The table has about 5,300 clones, approximately 61% seen once. Input material: cultured CD8+ T cells derived from PBMCs. This clonotype originated in a male donor with HIV.

The CDR3 DNA follows: TGTGCCACCCGGGACACAGACTACGAGCAGTACTTC. This sequence encodes CATRDTDYEQYF. The rearrangement joins TRBV27 to TRBJ2-7, with D tentatively TRBD1 (6 bases). CDR1 MNHEY and CDR2 SMNVEV come from the germline V gene (reference sequence). CDR3 length: 12 residues. Trimming took off 10 bases at V and 3 bases at J, with 13 bases between the two ends.